One and the same sample provided the 22 T cell receptor beta chains below, sequenced in a study of blood T cell repertoires in COVID-19. The protocol was immunoSEQ multiplex PCR, while the TCRdb copy is restricted to in-frame clones and leaves out a portion. This sample yields around 220,000 clones, of which about 86% are seen a single time; 14% to 15% belongs to the top ten. The sample comprised PBMCs or T cells enriched from blood (not recorded which). The receptor source for this set is a woman in her 50s with acute COVID-19.

The genes are TRBV7-9 and TRBJ2-6; 9 bases match TRBD1. CDR3 size: 15 residues. Germline CDR1 is SEHNR and CDR2 is FQNEAQ (reference sequence). V lost 4 bases and J lost 12; bases outside the gene matches: 10. CDR3 amino acids: CASSSPPGQGTVLTF. The DNA for the CDR3 is TGTGCCAGCAGCTCTCCGCCGGGACAGGGTACCGTCCTGACTTTC.

The chain employs TRBV27 and TRBJ2-1; 7 bases match TRBD2. Per the germline V gene, CDR1 is MNHEY and CDR2 is SMNVEV (reference sequence). This CDR3 comprises 14 residues. V was pared by 5 bases and J by 6 bases, with 7 bases of the junction left unmatched. The CDR3 is CASSTPTSRNEQFF. CDR3 nucleotides: TGTGCCAGCAGTACCCCGACTAGCCGCAATGAGCAGTTCTTC.

This chain links TRBV7-9 with TRBJ1-5; unclear D gene. This CDR3 region has 14 residues. Per the germline V gene, CDR1 is SEHNR and CDR2 is FQNEAQ (reference sequence). The V end was cut by 5 bases, the J end by 6 bases, with 14 bases between. The CDR3, as DNA: TGTGCCAGCAGCCCGACTATAGTGAGTCAGCCCCAGCATTTT. This translates into CASSPTIVSQPQHF.

V gene TRBV21-1 combines with J gene TRBJ2-3; TRBD2 was called by the table and not checked on the DNA. TRBV21-1 is tagged as a pseudogene. This CDR3 region has 20 residues. The CDR3 sequence: CASSPRYQREDPSSTDTQYF. The CDR3 DNA sequence: TGTGCCAGCAGCCCAAGGTATCAGCGGGAGGACCCTTCTAGCACAGATACGCAGTATTTT.

The count of this clone is one. The chain has TRBV5-1 and TRBJ2-3; unclear D gene. Trimming pared 5 bases from V and 0 bases from J, leaving 13 bases between. CDR1 is SGHRS and CDR2 is YFSETQ in the germline V gene. The CDR3 loop spans 15 amino acids. CDR3 nucleotides: TGCGCCAGCAGTGGGCAACACGCTAGCACAGATACGCAGTATTTT. Translating gives CASSGQHASTDTQYF.

The chain couples TRBV6-5 to TRBJ2-7; 10 bases agree with TRBD2. CDR1 and CDR2 (germline): MNHEY, SVGAGI. Trimming took 6 bases from V and 7 from J; bases not matched to a gene: 12. The CDR3 extends over 15 amino acids. The CDR3 is CASRVSGRGSKEQYF. In nucleotides, the CDR3 is TGTGCCAGCAGGGTAAGCGGGAGGGGCTCTAAGGAGCAGTACTTC.

In DNA, the CDR3 is TGTGCCAGCACCACAGGTCCTAGGGCAGATACGCAGTATTTT. It is translated as CASTTGPRADTQYF. This chain joins TRBV7-3 and TRBJ2-3; possible D gene TRBD1, 5 bases. The V and J ends lost 7 bases and 4 bases respectively, with 15 bases between them. The CDR3 runs 14 residues. Germline CDR1 reads SGHTA; CDR2 reads FQGTGA.

The chain combines TRBV7-2 with TRBJ2-4, with 8 nucleotides matching TRBD2. The CDR3 consists of 15 residues. The V and J ends lost 6 bases and 5 bases, in that order; junction bases with no gene match: 9. The germline V gene has CDR1 SGHTA and CDR2 FQGNSA. This CDR3 is CASSPRHSGENIQYF. Here the CDR3 DNA reads TGTGCCAGCAGTCCTCGTCATAGCGGGGAAAACATTCAGTACTTC.

The rearrangement joins TRBV5-1 to TRBJ2-7, with 8 bases identical to TRBD1. The CDR3 has 14 residues. Unmatched junction bases numbered 2, after V lost 0 bases and J lost 3 bases. Germline CDR1 is SGHRS and CDR2 is YFSETQ. The DNA for the CDR3 is TGCGCCAGCAGCTTGGACGGGACAGGCTACGAGCAGTACTTC. Translating gives CASSLDGTGYEQYF. Combining the CDR3 with reference TRBV5-1 and TRBJ2-7 gives the whole variable domain KAGVTQTPRYLIKTRGQQVTLSCSPISGHRSVSWYQQTPGQGLQFLFEYFSETQRNKGNFPGRFSGRQFSNSRSEMNVSTLELGDSALYLCASSLDGTGYEQYFGPGTRLTVT.

The chain combines TRBV5-1 with TRBJ2-3; D may be TRBD1 (6 bases). The CDR3 runs 16 residues. The germline V gene has CDR1 SGHRS and CDR2 YFSETQ. Trimming cost V 4 bases and J 5 bases, with 20 bases left between them. In DNA form, the CDR3 reads TGCGCCAGCAGCCGTACCAGGGGTTCCAAAGGAGATACGCAGTATTTT. It specifies CASSRTRGSKGDTQYF.

The CDR3 DNA reads TGCGCCAGCAGCTTTCAGGGGGCGAATGAGCAGTTCTTC. This sequence encodes CASSFQGANEQFF. This chain uses TRBV5-1 with TRBJ2-1; 8 bases match TRBD1. Per the germline V gene, CDR1 is SGHRS and CDR2 is YFSETQ. The trim removed 2 bases at V and 7 bases at J, leaving 2 bases unmatched. This CDR3 is 13 amino acids long.

The J gene is TRBJ2-2, the V gene TRBV9; possibly TRBD2 for D (5 bases). Germline values: CDR1 SGDLS, CDR2 YYNGEE. The CDR3 consists of 14 residues. V was pared by 4 bases and J by 0 bases, with 7 bases between. The CDR3 loop is CASSRGSNTGELFF. Written as DNA, the CDR3 is TGTGCCAGCAGCCGGGGTTCGAACACCGGGGAGCTGTTTTTT.

The chain links TRBV18 to TRBJ2-7; 9 bases are shared with TRBD2. Germline trimming cut 0 bases from V and 1 base from J; bases unmatched to any gene: 1. Germline V gene sequence: CDR1 KGHSH, CDR2 LQKENI. CDR3 length equals 15 residues. Written as DNA, the CDR3 is TGTGCCAGCTCACCACCGGGACTAGCTTCCTACGAGCAGTACTTC. Encoded protein: CASSPPGLASYEQYF.

V and J are TRBV5-5 and TRBJ2-5; 8 nucleotides match TRBD2. Trimming at V came to 3 bases and at J to 4 bases, leaving 11 bases not matched to a gene. The V gene's germline CDR1 is SGHKS and CDR2 YYEKEE (reference sequence). The CDR3 consists of 16 residues. The CDR3 region is CASSSYPGGVVETQYF. DNA for the CDR3: TGTGCCAGCAGCTCCTACCCGGGAGGGGTTGTAGAGACCCAGTACTTC. Full variable domain (outside the CDR3, taken from reference TRBV5-5 and TRBJ2-5): DAGVTQSPTHLIKTRGQQVTLRCSPISGHKSVSWYQQVLGQGPQFIFQYYEKEERGRGNFPDRFSARQFPNYSSELNVNALLLGDSALYLCASSSYPGGVVETQYFGPGTRLLVL.

The rearrangement uses TRBV7-3 and TRBJ2-2; D is perhaps TRBD1 (5 bases). Trimming took off 1 base at V and 1 base at J, with 16 bases between the two ends. Germline V gene lookup returns CDR1 SGHTA and CDR2 FQGTGA. The CDR3 sequence is 18 residues long. The CDR3 here is CASSLMPLVTGNTGELFF. The DNA of the CDR3 is TGTGCCAGCAGCTTAATGCCCCTCGTTACAGGGAACACCGGGGAGCTGTTTTTT. Variable domain in full (rest from reference TRBV7-3 and TRBJ2-2): GAGVSQTPSNKVTEKGKYVELRCDPISGHTALYWYRQSLGQGPEFLIYFQGTGAADDSGLPNDRFFAVRPEGSVSTLKIQRTERGDSAVYLCASSLMPLVTGNTGELFFGEGSRLTVL.

This sequence joins TRBV7-2 and TRBJ1-1; D unclear. Germline CDR1 and CDR2: SGHTA and FQGNSA. CDR3 length: 15 residues. V was clipped by 2 bases and J by 1 base, with 11 bases between them. The CDR3 DNA follows: TGTGCCAGCAGCTTAACCAGTTCTTCGAACACTGAAGCTTTCTTT. This encodes CASSLTSSSNTEAFF. The full variable domain, rest sourced from reference TRBV7-2 and TRBJ1-1, is GAGVSQSPSNKVTEKGKDVELRCDPISGHTALYWYRQSLGQGLEFLIYFQGNSAPDKSGLPSDRFSAERTGGSVSTLTIQRTQQEDSAVYLCASSLTSSSNTEAFFGQGTRLTVV.

The chain combines TRBV5-1 with TRBJ1-4; possibly TRBD1 for D (6 bases). CDR1 is SGHRS and CDR2 is YFSETQ in the germline V gene. The CDR3 runs to 14 residues. With 5 bases removed from V and 0 bases from J, the gap between germline ends came to 8 bases. The CDR3 protein is CASSGGTTNEKLFF. In nucleotides, the CDR3 is TGCGCCAGCAGTGGGGGCACAACTAATGAAAAACTGTTTTTT.

J is TRBJ2-1 and V is TRBV28; a weak D match, TRBD2 (6 bases). Trimming took 5 bases from V and 7 from J, leaving 15 bases between them. The V gene's germline CDR1 is MDHEN and CDR2 SYDVKM. The CDR3 loop spans 14 amino acids. CDR3 in DNA: TGTGCCAGCAGTCGTATCCGGGAGAGTAATGAGCAGTTCTTC. The encoded protein is CASSRIRESNEQFF.

The rearrangement joins TRBV15 to TRBJ2-1; possible D gene TRBD2, 6 bases. This CDR3 spans 15 amino acids. CDR1 is LNHNV, CDR2 YYDKDF, per germline (reference sequence). The germline V and J ends were trimmed by 5 bases and 2 bases, with 13 bases remaining between them. CDR3 amino acids: CATSGRAGPYNEQFF. CDR3 nucleotide sequence: TGTGCCACCAGCGGTAGGGCGGGGCCCTACAATGAGCAGTTCTTC.

V usage is TRBV12-3 or TRBV12-4 and J usage is TRBJ1-2; a possible D gene is TRBD1 (6 bases). V shed 6 bases and J shed 5 bases, with 13 bases lying between them. This CDR3 comprises 13 residues. This chain's CDR3 is CASSRQVGYGYTF. The CDR3 DNA reads TGTGCCAGCAGCCGACAGGTGGGGTATGGCTACACCTTC.

This chain uses TRBV28 with TRBJ1-5; D not certain. The V end was cut by 4 bases, the J end by 3 bases, with 16 bases between. This CDR3 spans 16 amino acids. CDR1 and CDR2 (germline): MDHEN, SYDVKM. CDR3: CASSYLEQVPNQPQHF. The CDR3 DNA sequence: TGTGCCAGCAGTTACCTCGAGCAGGTCCCCAATCAGCCCCAGCATTTT.

This chain joins TRBV18 and TRBJ2-3; 7 bases line up with TRBD1. With V trimmed by 3 bases and J by 0 bases, 9 bases remained unmatched. This CDR3 spans 17 amino acids. Germline V gives CDR1 KGHSH, CDR2 LQKENI. The CDR3 sequence is CASSPDKGQASTDTQYF. DNA of the CDR3: TGTGCCAGCTCACCCGATAAAGGACAGGCGAGCACAGATACGCAGTATTTT. Supplemented by reference TRBV18 and TRBJ2-3, the full variable domain reads NAGVMQNPRHLVRRRGQEARLRCSPMKGHSHVYWYRQLPEEGLKFMVYLQKENIIDESGMPKERFSAEFPKEGPSILRIQQVVRGDSAAYFCASSPDKGQASTDTQYFGPGTRLTVL.